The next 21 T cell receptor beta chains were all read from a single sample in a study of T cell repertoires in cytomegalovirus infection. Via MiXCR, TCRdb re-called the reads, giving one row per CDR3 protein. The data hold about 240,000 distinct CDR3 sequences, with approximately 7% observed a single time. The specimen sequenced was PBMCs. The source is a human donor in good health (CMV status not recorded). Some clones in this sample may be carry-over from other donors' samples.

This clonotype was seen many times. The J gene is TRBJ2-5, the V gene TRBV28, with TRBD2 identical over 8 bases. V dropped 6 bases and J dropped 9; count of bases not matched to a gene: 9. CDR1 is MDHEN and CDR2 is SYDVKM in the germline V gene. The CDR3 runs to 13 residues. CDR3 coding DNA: TGTGCCAGCAGCTCCCCGGCGGGGGGATCCCAGTACTTC. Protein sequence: CASSSPAGGSQYF.

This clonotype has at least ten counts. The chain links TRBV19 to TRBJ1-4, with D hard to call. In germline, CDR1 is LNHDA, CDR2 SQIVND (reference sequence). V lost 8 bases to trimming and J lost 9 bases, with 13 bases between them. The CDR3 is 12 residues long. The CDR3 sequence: CASRPGGKKLFF. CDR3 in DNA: TGTGCCAGTCGACCCGGCGGGAAAAAACTGTTTTTT. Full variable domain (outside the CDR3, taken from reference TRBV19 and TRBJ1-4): DGGITQSPKYLFRKEGQNVTLSCEQNLNHDAMYWYRQDPGQGLRLIYYSQIVNDFQKGDIAEGYSVSREKKESFPLTVTSAQKNPTAFYLCASRPGGKKLFFGSGTQLSVL.

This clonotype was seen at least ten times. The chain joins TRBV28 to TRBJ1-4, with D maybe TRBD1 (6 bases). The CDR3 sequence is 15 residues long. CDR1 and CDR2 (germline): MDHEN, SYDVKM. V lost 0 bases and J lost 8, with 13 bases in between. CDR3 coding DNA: TGTGCCAGCAGTTTATGGTCAACAGGGAGAGAAAAACTGTTTTTT. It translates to CASSLWSTGREKLFF.

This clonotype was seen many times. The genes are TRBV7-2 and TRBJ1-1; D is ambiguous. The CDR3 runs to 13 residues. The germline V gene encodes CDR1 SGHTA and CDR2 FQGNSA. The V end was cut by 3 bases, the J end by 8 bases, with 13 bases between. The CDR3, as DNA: TGTGCCAGCAGCTTCCAGCCGGGGTTCGAAGCTTTCTTT. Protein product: CASSFQPGFEAFF.

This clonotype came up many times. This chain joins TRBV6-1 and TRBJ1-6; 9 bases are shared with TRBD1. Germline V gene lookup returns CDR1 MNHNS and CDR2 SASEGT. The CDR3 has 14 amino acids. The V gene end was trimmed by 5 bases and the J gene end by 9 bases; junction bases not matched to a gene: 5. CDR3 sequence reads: CASSYGDRASPLHF. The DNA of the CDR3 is TGTGCCAGCAGTTATGGGGACAGGGCTTCACCCCTCCACTTT.

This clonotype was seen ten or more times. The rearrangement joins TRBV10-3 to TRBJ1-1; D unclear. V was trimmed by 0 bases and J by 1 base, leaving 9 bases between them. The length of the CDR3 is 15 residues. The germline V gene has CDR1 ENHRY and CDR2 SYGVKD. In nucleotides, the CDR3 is TGTGCCATCAGTGAGTCGGGCCCCAAGAACACTGAAGCTTTCTTT. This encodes CAISESGPKNTEAFF.

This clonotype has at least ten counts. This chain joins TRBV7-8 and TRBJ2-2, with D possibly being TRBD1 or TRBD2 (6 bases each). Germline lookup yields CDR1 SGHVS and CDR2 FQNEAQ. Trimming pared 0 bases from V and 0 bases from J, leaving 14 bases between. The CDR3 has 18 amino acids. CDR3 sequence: CASSLASGALANTGELFF. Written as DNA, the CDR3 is TGTGCCAGCAGCTTAGCGTCGGGGGCCCTCGCGAACACCGGGGAGCTGTTTTTT.

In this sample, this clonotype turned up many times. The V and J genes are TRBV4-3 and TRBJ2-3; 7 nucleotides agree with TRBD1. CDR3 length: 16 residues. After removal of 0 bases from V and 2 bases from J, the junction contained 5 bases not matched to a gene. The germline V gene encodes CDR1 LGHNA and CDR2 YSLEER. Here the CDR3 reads CASSQDLGQNTDTQYF. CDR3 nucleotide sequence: TGCGCCAGCAGCCAAGATCTGGGACAGAACACAGATACGCAGTATTTT.

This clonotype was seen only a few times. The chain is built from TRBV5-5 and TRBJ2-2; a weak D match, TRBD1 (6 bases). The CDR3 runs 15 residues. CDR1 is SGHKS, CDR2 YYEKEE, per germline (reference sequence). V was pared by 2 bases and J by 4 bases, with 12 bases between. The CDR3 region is CASSFGAGVTGELFF. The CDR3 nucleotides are TGTGCCAGCAGCTTTGGGGCAGGGGTCACCGGGGAGCTGTTTTTT.

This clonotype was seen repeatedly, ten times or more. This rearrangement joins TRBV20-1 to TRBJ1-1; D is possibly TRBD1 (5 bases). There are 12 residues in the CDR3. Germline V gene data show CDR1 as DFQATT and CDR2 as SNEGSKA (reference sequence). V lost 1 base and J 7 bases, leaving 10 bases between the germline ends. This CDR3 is CSARAMGGEAFF. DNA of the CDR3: TGCAGTGCTAGAGCGATGGGGGGTGAAGCTTTCTTT.

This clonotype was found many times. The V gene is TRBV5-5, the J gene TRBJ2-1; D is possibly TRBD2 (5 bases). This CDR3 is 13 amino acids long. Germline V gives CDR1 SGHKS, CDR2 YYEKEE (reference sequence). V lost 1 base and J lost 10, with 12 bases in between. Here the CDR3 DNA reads TGTGCCAGCAGCTTGATAGGCTCTAGCGAGCAGTTCTTC. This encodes CASSLIGSSEQFF.

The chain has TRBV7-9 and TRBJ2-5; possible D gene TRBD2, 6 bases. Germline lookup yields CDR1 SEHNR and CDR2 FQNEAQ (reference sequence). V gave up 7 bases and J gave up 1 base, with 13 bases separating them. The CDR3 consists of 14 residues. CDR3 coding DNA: TGTGCCAGCAAACCTAGCGCCGTCCAAGAGACCCAGTACTTC. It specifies CASKPSAVQETQYF.

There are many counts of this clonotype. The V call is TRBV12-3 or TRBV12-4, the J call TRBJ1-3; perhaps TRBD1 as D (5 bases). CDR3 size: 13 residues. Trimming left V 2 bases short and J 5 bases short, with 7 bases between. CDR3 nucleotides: TGTGCCAGCAGTTTAAGGGGAAGAAACACCATATATTTT. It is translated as CASSLRGRNTIYF.

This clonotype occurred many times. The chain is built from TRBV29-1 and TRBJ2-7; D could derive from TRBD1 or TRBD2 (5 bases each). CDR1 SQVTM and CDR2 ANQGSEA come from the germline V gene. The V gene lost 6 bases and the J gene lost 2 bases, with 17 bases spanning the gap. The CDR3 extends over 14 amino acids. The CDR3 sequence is CSVWPRDGAYEQYF. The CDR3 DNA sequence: TGCAGCGTCTGGCCCCGGGACGGAGCCTACGAGCAGTACTTC.

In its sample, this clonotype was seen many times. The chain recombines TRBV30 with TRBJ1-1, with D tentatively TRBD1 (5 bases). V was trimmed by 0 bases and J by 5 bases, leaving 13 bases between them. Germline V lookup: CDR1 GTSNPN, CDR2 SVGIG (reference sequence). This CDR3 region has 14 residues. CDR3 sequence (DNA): TGTGCCTGGAGTGTTTACGGGGCCACGACTGAAGCTTTCTTT. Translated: CAWSVYGATTEAFF.

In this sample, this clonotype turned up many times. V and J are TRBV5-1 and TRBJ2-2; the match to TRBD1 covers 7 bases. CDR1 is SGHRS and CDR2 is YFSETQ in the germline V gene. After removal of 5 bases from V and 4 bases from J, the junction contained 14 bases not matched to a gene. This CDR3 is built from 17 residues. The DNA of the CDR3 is TGCGCCAGCAGGGCTTGGATTGGGACAGAAGCCACCGGGGAGCTGTTTTTT. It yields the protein CASRAWIGTEATGELFF.

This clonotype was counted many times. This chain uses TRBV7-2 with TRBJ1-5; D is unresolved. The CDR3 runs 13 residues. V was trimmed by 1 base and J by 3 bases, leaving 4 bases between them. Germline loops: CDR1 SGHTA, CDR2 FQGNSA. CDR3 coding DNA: TGTGCCAGCAGCTTAGATGCCAATCAGCCCCAGCATTTT. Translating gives CASSLDANQPQHF.

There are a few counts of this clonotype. CDR3 coding DNA: TGCAGTGCTCCACAAGTAGGGGAGGACACTGAAGCTTTCTTT. This codes for CSAPQVGEDTEAFF. The V and J genes are TRBV20-1 and TRBJ1-1, with a weak D call TRBD1 (5 bases). The germline V and J ends were trimmed by 5 bases and 3 bases, with 16 bases remaining between them. Germline V gene data show CDR1 as DFQATT and CDR2 as SNEGSKA (reference sequence). CDR3 length: 14 residues.

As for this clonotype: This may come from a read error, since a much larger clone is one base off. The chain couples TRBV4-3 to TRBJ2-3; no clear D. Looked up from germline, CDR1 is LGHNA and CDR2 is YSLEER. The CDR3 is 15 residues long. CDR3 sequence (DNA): TGCGCCGGCAGCCAACGGCCAGAACTAACAGATACGCAGTATTTT. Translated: CAGSQRPELTDTQYF.

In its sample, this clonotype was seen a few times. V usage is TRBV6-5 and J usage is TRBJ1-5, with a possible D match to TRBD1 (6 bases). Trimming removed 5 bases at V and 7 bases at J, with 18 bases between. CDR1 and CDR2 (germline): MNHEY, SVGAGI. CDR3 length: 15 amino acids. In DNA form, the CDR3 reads TGTGCCAGCAGTAACCTTGGGGGGGGCCGCCAGCCCCAGCATTTT. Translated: CASSNLGGGRQPQHF.

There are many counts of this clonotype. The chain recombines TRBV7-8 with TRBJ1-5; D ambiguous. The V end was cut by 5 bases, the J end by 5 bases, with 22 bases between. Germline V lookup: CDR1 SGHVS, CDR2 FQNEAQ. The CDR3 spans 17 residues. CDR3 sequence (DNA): TGTGCCAGCAGCCCTAAGCGCAGCGAGTTTGTCGATCAGCCCCAGCATTTT. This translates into CASSPKRSEFVDQPQHF.